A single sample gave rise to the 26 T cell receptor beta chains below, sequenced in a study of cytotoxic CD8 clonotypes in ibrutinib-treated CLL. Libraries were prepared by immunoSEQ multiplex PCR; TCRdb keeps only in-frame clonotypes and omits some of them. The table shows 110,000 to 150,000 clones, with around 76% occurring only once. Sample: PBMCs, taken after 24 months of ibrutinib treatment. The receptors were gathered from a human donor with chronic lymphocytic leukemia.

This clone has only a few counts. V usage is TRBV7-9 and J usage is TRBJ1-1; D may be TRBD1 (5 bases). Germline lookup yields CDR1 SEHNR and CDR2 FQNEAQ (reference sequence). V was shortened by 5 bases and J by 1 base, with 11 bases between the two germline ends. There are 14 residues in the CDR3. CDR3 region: CASSQGLPNTEAFF. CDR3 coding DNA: TGTGCCAGCAGCCAGGGACTTCCGAACACTGAAGCTTTCTTT.

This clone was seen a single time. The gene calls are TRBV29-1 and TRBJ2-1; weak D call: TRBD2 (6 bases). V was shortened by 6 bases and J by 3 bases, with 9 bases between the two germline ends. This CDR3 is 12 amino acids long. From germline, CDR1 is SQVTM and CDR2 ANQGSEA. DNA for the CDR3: TGCAGCGTCGGAGGGGACTACAATGAGCAGTTCTTC. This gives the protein CSVGGDYNEQFF.

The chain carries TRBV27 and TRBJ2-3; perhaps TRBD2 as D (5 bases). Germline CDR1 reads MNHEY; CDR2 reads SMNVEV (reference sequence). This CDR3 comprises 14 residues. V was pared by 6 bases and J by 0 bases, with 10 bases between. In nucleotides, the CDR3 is TGTGCCAGCAGGGTCGAGGGAAGCACAGATACGCAGTATTTT. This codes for CASRVEGSTDTQYF.

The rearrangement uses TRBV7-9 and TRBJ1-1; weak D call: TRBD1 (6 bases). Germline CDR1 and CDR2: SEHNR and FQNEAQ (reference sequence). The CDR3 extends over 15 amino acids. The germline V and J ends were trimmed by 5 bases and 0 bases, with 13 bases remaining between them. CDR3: CASSPRGGLNTEAFF. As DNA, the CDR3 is TGTGCCAGCAGCCCCCGGGGGGGGCTGAACACTGAAGCTTTCTTT.

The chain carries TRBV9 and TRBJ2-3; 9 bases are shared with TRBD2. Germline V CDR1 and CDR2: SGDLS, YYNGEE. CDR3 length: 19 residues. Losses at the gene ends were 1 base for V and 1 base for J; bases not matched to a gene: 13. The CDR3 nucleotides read TGTGCCAGCAGCGTACAACCCTTCTACTCTAGCGGGGGCACAGATACGCAGTATTTT. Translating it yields CASSVQPFYSSGGTDTQYF.

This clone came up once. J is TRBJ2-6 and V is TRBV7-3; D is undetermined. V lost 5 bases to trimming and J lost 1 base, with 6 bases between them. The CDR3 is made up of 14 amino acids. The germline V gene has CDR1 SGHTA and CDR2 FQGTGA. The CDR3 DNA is TGTGCCAGCAGCCCTGGGTCTGGGGCCAACGTCCTGACTTTC. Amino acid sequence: CASSPGSGANVLTF.

CDR3 sequence: CASSHPGEETQYF. The CDR3 nucleotides are TGTGCCAGCAGTCACCCAGGGGAAGAGACCCAGTACTTC. The rearrangement uses TRBV6-5 and TRBJ2-5, with D maybe TRBD1 (6 bases). CDR1 and CDR2 from the germline V gene are MNHEY and SVGAGI. V lost 5 bases, J lost 3 bases, and 10 bases lay in between. The CDR3 runs 13 residues.

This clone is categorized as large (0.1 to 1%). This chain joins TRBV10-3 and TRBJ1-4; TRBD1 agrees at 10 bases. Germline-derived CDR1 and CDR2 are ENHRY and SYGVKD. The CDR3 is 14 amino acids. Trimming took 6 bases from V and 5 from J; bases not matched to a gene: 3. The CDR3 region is CAISDRGQNEKLFF. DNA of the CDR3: TGTGCCATCAGCGACAGGGGGCAGAATGAAAAACTGTTTTTT.

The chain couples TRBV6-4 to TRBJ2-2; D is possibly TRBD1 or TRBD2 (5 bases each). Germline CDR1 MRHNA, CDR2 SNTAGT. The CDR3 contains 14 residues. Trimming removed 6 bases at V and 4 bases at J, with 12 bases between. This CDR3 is CASRGTTTTGELFF. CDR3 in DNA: TGTGCCAGCAGAGGGACCACGACCACCGGGGAGCTGTTTTTT.

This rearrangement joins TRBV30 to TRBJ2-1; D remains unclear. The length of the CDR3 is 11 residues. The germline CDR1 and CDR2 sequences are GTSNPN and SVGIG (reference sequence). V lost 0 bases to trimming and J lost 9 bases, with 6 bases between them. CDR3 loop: CAWSVWGEQFF. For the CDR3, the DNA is TGTGCCTGGAGTGTATGGGGTGAGCAGTTCTTC.

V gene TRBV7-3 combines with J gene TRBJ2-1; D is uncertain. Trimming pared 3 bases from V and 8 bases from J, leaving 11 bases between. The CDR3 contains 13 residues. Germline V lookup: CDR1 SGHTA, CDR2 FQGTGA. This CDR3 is CASSFFGLDEQFF. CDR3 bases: TGTGCCAGCAGCTTTTTTGGCTTGGATGAGCAGTTCTTC.

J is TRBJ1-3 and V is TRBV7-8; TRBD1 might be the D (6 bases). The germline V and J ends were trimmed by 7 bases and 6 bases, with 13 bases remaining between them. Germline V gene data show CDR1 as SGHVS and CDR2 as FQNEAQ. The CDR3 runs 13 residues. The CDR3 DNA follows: TGTGCCAGCACCTGGGCAGGGGAAAACACCATATATTTT. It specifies CASTWAGENTIYF.

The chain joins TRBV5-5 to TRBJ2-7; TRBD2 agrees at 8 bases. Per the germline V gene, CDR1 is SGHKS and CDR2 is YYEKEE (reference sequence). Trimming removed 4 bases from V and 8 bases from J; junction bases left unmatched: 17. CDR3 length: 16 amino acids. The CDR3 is CASSGGQAGALLKQYF. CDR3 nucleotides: TGTGCCAGCAGCGGGGGGCAAGCGGGAGCTCTTTTGAAGCAGTACTTC.

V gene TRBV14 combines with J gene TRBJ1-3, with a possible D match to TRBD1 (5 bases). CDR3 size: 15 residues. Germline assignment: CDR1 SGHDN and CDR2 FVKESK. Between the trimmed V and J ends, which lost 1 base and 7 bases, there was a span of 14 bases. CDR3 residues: CASSQGAPGWNTIYF. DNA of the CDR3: TGTGCCAGCAGCCAAGGGGCCCCAGGGTGGAACACCATATATTTT.

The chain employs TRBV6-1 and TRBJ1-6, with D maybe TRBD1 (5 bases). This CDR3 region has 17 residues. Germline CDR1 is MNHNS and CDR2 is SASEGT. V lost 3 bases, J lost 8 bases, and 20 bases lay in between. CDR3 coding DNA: TGTGCCAGCAGTGACTACGACAGCCCAGGCCTGCATTCACCCCTCCACTTT. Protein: CASSDYDSPGLHSPLHF.

The CDR3 is CASSWGAGGDTQYF. The CDR3 DNA sequence: TGTGCCAGCAGCTGGGGGGCCGGGGGAGATACGCAGTATTTT. The chain joins TRBV13 to TRBJ2-3, with D perhaps given as TRBD1 or TRBD2 (6 bases each). The CDR3 runs 14 residues. The V end was cut by 4 bases, the J end by 5 bases, with 13 bases between. CDR1 PRHDT and CDR2 FYEKMQ come from the germline V gene (reference sequence).

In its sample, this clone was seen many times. CDR3 protein: CASSDVTGTAGGYTF. CDR3 bases: TGTGCCAGCAGTGACGTTACAGGGACGGCGGGGGGCTACACCTTC. V gene TRBV6-1 combines with J gene TRBJ1-2, with D possibly matching TRBD1 (6 bases). V was cut by 3 bases and J by 8 bases, with 19 bases left in between. Germline assignment: CDR1 MNHNS and CDR2 SASEGT. This CDR3 comprises 15 residues.

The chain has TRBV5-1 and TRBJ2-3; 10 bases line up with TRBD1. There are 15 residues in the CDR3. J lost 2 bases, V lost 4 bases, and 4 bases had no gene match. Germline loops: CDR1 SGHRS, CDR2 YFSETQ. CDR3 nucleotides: TGCGCCAGCAGCCCGGGACAGGGGTCCACAGATACGCAGTATTTT. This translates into CASSPGQGSTDTQYF.

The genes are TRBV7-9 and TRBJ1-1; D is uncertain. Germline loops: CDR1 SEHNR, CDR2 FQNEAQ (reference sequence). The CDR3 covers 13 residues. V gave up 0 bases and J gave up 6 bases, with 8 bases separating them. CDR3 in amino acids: CASSLAPRPEAFF. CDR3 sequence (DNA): TGTGCCAGCAGCTTAGCCCCGCGGCCTGAAGCTTTCTTT.

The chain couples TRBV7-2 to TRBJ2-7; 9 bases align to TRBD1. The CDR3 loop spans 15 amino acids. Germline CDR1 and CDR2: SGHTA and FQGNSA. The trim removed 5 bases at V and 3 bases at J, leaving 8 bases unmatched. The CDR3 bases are TGTGCCAGCAGCGCCCGACAGGGGGATTTCTACGAGCAGTACTTC. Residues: CASSARQGDFYEQYF.

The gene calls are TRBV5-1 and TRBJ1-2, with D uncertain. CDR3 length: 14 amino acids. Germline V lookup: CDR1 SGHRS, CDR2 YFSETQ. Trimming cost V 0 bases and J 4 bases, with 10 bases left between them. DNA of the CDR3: TGCGCCAGCAGCTTGGAACGGCCCAGCTATGGCTACACCTTC. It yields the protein CASSLERPSYGYTF.

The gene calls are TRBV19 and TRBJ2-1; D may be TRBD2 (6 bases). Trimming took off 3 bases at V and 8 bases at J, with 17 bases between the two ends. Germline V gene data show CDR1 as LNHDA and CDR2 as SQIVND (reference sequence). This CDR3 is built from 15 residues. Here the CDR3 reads CASSISGLPSDEQFF. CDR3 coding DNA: TGTGCCAGTAGTATTTCCGGACTACCGTCGGATGAGCAGTTCTTC. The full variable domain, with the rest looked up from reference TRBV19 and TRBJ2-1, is DGGITQSPKYLFRKEGQNVTLSCEQNLNHDAMYWYRQDPGQGLRLIYYSQIVNDFQKGDIAEGYSVSREKKESFPLTVTSAQKNPTAFYLCASSISGLPSDEQFFGPGTRLTVL.

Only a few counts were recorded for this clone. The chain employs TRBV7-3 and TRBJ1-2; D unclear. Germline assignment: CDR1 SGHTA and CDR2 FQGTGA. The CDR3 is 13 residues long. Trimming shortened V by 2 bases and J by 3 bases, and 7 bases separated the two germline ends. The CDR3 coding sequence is TGTGCCAGCAGCTTAGGGCCCGACTATGGCTACACCTTC. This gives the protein CASSLGPDYGYTF. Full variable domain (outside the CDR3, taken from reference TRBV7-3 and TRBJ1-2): GAGVSQTPSNKVTEKGKYVELRCDPISGHTALYWYRQSLGQGPEFLIYFQGTGAADDSGLPNDRFFAVRPEGSVSTLKIQRTERGDSAVYLCASSLGPDYGYTFGSGTRLTVV.

The CDR3 nucleotides read TGTGCCAGCAGTTACAGGGACCGGGCCCACGAGCAGTACTTC. Protein: CASSYRDRAHEQYF. J is TRBJ2-7 and V is TRBV6-5, with D perhaps matching TRBD1 or TRBD2 (5 bases each). The CDR3 spans 14 residues. Germline V gene lookup returns CDR1 MNHEY and CDR2 SVGAGI. Trimming took off 2 bases at V and 5 bases at J, with 13 bases between the two ends.

Written as DNA, the CDR3 is TGTGCCAGCAGGACAGGGGCCGAGGGCACTGAAGCTTTCTTT. It codes for CASRTGAEGTEAFF. The rearrangement joins TRBV6-4 to TRBJ1-1; 8 bases agree with TRBD1. Germline CDR1 and CDR2: MRHNA and SNTAGT. V was pared by 6 bases and J by 4 bases, with 7 bases of the junction left unmatched. CDR3 length: 14 residues.

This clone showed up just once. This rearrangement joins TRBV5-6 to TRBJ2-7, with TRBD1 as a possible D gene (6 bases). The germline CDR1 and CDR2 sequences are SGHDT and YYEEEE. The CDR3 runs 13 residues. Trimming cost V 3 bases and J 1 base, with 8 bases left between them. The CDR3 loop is CASSWGRSYEQYF. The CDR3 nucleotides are TGTGCCAGCAGCTGGGGGCGTTCCTACGAGCAGTACTTC.